These 17 T cell receptor beta chains were all obtained from the same sample, sequenced in a study of blood T cell repertoires in COVID-19 (dated by TCRdb to 2018 to 2020). Library generation was performed with the immunoSEQ multiplex PCR assay. Imported from immuneACCESS, the table was reduced by TCRdb to in-frame sequences with V and J called. These copies leave out some clones; in studies compared against another copy, an unresolved V gene accounts for under half, and the cause of the remainder is not known. This sample comprises 130,000 or so clones, around 87% of them detected only once. The ten top clones hold roughly 7.6% of the sample. Material: peripheral blood. These TCRs come from a man aged 45-65 years with acute or convalescent COVID-19.

The V gene is TRBV5-4, the J gene TRBJ1-2; 11 bases agree with TRBD1. The CDR3 totals 14 residues. V shed 4 bases, J shed 8 bases, and the junction held 7 bases outside the gene matches. Germline V CDR1 and CDR2: SGHNT, YYREEE (reference sequence). CDR3 sequence: CASSGGQGAQGYTF. The CDR3 DNA is TGTGCCAGCAGCGGTGGACAGGGGGCGCAGGGCTACACCTTC.

This rearrangement joins TRBV14 to TRBJ2-5, with TRBD2 identical over 10 bases. J lost 0 bases, V lost 0 bases, and 4 bases had no gene match. CDR3 length equals 17 residues. The germline V gene has CDR1 SGHDN and CDR2 FVKESK. The CDR3 region has the DNA TGTGCCAGCAGCCAAGAGGGACTAGCGCCGTACCAAGAGACCCAGTACTTC. Amino acid sequence: CASSQEGLAPYQETQYF.

This clone was detected once. The CDR3 protein is CASSALTGPENSPLHF. CDR3 sequence (DNA): TGTGCCAGTAGTGCTCTAACAGGCCCTGAAAATTCACCCCTCCACTTT. The rearrangement links TRBV19 to TRBJ1-6; weak D call: TRBD1 (5 bases). V lost 5 bases to trimming and J lost 7 bases, with 18 bases between them. The CDR3 runs 16 residues. The V gene's germline CDR1 is LNHDA and CDR2 SQIVND (reference sequence).

CDR3 sequence reads: CAFLHPYRGEQFF. The DNA for the CDR3 is TGTGCCTTCCTGCATCCCTACCGAGGTGAGCAGTTCTTC. The chain employs TRBV30 and TRBJ2-1, with unresolved D. This CDR3 region has 13 residues. Germline assignment: CDR1 GTSNPN and CDR2 SVGIG (reference sequence). V was clipped by 7 bases and J by 9 bases, with 19 bases between them.

The rearrangement joins TRBV7-8 to TRBJ2-1, with 9 bases identical to TRBD2. Per germline, CDR1 SGHVS and CDR2 FQNEAQ. Trimming removed 5 bases from V and 4 bases from J; junction bases left unmatched: 6. The CDR3 spans 15 residues. The CDR3 sequence: CASSVPSGVYNEQFF. CDR3 nucleotides: TGTGCCAGCAGCGTCCCTAGCGGGGTTTACAATGAGCAGTTCTTC.

This clone showed up just a few times. The chain joins TRBV7-7 to TRBJ2-1, with 8 bases lining up with TRBD2. CDR3 length: 15 amino acids. Germline lookup yields CDR1 SSHAT and CDR2 FNYEAQ (reference sequence). The ends lost 2 bases at V and 5 bases at J; junction bases unmatched: 5. CDR3 loop: CASSLKLGLDNEQFF. CDR3 bases: TGTGCCAGCAGCTTAAAGCTGGGACTAGACAATGAGCAGTTCTTC.

The gene calls are TRBV10-3 and TRBJ1-5; D gene unclear. Deletions cut 2 bases from V and 7 bases from J, with 6 bases between. The germline CDR1 and CDR2 sequences are ENHRY and SYGVKD. The CDR3 covers 12 residues. The CDR3 loop is CAISERSQPQHF. The CDR3, as DNA: TGTGCCATCAGTGAGAGAAGCCAGCCCCAGCATTTT.

The chain employs TRBV6-5 and TRBJ2-1; the match to TRBD2 covers 12 bases. Losses at the gene ends were 7 bases for V and 4 bases for J; bases not matched to a gene: 5. The CDR3 is 15 amino acids. CDR1 MNHEY and CDR2 SVGAGI come from the germline V gene. The chain's CDR3 is CASIAGTSGYNEQFF. The CDR3 nucleotides read TGTGCCAGCATCGCCGGGACTAGCGGGTACAATGAGCAGTTCTTC.

The rearrangement joins TRBV11-2 to TRBJ2-3, with D uncertain. The ends were cut back, 2 bases at V and 4 bases at J, with 10 bases in the middle. The CDR3 covers 14 residues. Germline CDR1 reads SGHAT; CDR2 reads FQNNGV. CDR3 nucleotide sequence: TGTGCCAGCAGCTTACAGATTATCGCAGATACGCAGTATTTT. Amino acids: CASSLQIIADTQYF.

As regards this clone: Germline and junction disagree at one end, which may indicate a read error. The genes are TRBV25-1 and TRBJ2-7; 9 bases are a match to TRBD1. Germline V CDR1 and CDR2: MGHDK, SYGVNS. CDR3 length equals 12 residues. CDR3 loop: CASSLTQGAMHF. CDR3 coding DNA: TGTGCCAGCAGCCTGACACAGGGGGCGATGCACTTC.

This chain joins TRBV30 and TRBJ1-2, with D tentatively TRBD1 (6 bases). V lost 5 bases and J 7 bases, leaving 17 bases between the germline ends. There are 13 residues in the CDR3. Looked up from germline, CDR1 is GTSNPN and CDR2 is SVGIG (reference sequence). The CDR3 is CAWASDNRVGYTF. The CDR3 coding sequence is TGTGCCTGGGCCTCCGACAACAGGGTTGGCTACACCTTC.

V and J are TRBV30 and TRBJ2-4, with 7 bases aligning to TRBD1. Per the germline V gene, CDR1 is GTSNPN and CDR2 is SVGIG (reference sequence). The CDR3 runs to 13 residues. Trimming took 1 base from V and 7 from J; bases not matched to a gene: 4. CDR3 nucleotides: TGTGCCTGGAGTGGACAGGGAGCGAACATTCAGTACTTC. It yields the protein CAWSGQGANIQYF.

V is TRBV7-2 and J is TRBJ1-3; D gene uncertain. Germline lookup yields CDR1 SGHTA and CDR2 FQGNSA. CDR3 length: 14 residues. V gave up 1 base and J gave up 1 base, with 5 bases separating them. The CDR3 bases are TGTGCCAGCAGCTTAGGTACATCTGGAAACACCATATATTTT. Protein sequence: CASSLGTSGNTIYF. The variable domain in full, completed from reference TRBV7-2 and TRBJ1-3, reads GAGVSQSPSNKVTEKGKDVELRCDPISGHTALYWYRQSLGQGLEFLIYFQGNSAPDKSGLPSDRFSAERTGGSVSTLTIQRTQQEDSAVYLCASSLGTSGNTIYFGEGSWLTVV.

This clone was found once. The chain couples TRBV27 to TRBJ1-2; 7 bases align to TRBD1. The germline gives CDR1 MNHEY, CDR2 SMNVEV (reference sequence). The CDR3 is 12 residues long. J lost 8 bases, V lost 5 bases, and 5 bases had no gene match. CDR3 sequence reads: CASSPAGGGYTF. CDR3 DNA: TGTGCCAGCAGTCCCGCAGGGGGAGGCTACACCTTC.

This clone was observed a handful of times. The rearrangement joins TRBV5-5 to TRBJ2-2, with 8 bases aligning to TRBD2. V trimming: 4 bases; J trimming: 7 bases; junction bases outside the gene matches: 9. The CDR3 runs 15 residues. Germline V gene data show CDR1 as SGHKS and CDR2 as YYEKEE (reference sequence). CDR3 DNA sequence: TGTGCCAGCAGCCGTACTACCGGGACTAGCGGGGAGCTGTTTTTT. This sequence encodes CASSRTTGTSGELFF.

The chain links TRBV10-3 to TRBJ2-1; 10 bases are shared with TRBD2. V gave up 6 bases and J gave up 8 bases; unmatched junction bases: 13. The CDR3 extends over 16 amino acids. Germline CDR1 is ENHRY and CDR2 is SYGVKD. CDR3 in amino acids: CAIRERTSGIIDEQFF. The CDR3 nucleotides are TGTGCCATCAGGGAGAGGACTAGCGGAATAATCGATGAGCAGTTCTTC.

The table lists this clone with a count of one. The gene calls are TRBV5-8 and TRBJ2-7; TRBD1 aligns across 11 bases. The CDR3 totals 14 residues. V was pared by 4 bases and J by 5 bases, with 5 bases of the junction left unmatched. CDR1 is SGHTS, CDR2 YDEGEE, per germline. CDR3 residues: CASSPWTGGDEQYF. In nucleotides, the CDR3 is TGTGCCAGCAGCCCGTGGACAGGGGGCGACGAGCAGTACTTC.